A single sample is the source of the 26 T cell receptor beta chains below, sequenced in a study of blood T cells in healthy people across ages. Sample-barcoded 5' priming and a J-beta primer mix drove a second PCR of about 7 to 12 cycles. One entry per CDR3 protein, called by TCRdb with MiXCR from the 5' RACE reads. The sample yields some 880,000 distinct CDR3 sequences, under 40% seen once. What was sequenced was blood. These receptors all come from a man between 18 and 35 years old in good health.

The CDR3 protein is CAISAAGRGYNEQFF. The CDR3 region has the DNA TGTGCCATCAGTGCGGCAGGGAGGGGGTACAATGAGCAGTTCTTC. V usage is TRBV10-3 and J usage is TRBJ2-1, with D maybe TRBD2 (7 bases). Germline-derived CDR1 and CDR2 are ENHRY and SYGVKD. V was pared by 4 bases and J by 4 bases, with 14 bases between. This CDR3 has 15 residues.

This clonotype was seen a few times. The rearrangement links TRBV7-2 to TRBJ2-3, with TRBD2 identical over 11 bases. The V gene's germline CDR1 is SGHTA and CDR2 FQGNSA. The CDR3 is made up of 16 amino acids. Losses at the gene ends were 3 bases for V and 3 bases for J; bases not matched to a gene: 5. The CDR3 DNA is TGTGCCAGCAGCTTTAGCGGGGGGGCCCTAACAGATACGCAGTATTTT. It translates to CASSFSGGALTDTQYF.

The chain is built from TRBV20-1 and TRBJ1-6, with 7 nucleotides matching TRBD1. Germline CDR1 and CDR2: DFQATT and SNEGSKA (reference sequence). Trimming cost V 0 bases and J 7 bases; bases outside gene matches: 6. The CDR3 spans 15 residues. The DNA for the CDR3 is TGCAGTGCTAGAGAAAGGGGGCAGAGAAATTCACCCCTCCACTTT. This translates into CSARERGQRNSPLHF.

This clonotype was observed many times. The genes are TRBV5-5 and TRBJ1-2; D gene unclear. Trimming shortened V by 0 bases and J by 2 bases, and 8 bases separated the two germline ends. This CDR3 has 14 amino acids. Germline CDR1 is SGHKS and CDR2 is YYEKEE (reference sequence). The CDR3 DNA is TGTGCCAGCAGCTTGGCCGTTTTGAACTATGGCTACACCTTC. Its protein is CASSLAVLNYGYTF.

The rearrangement uses TRBV20-1 and TRBJ2-2, with D perhaps being TRBD1 or TRBD2 (5 bases each). In germline, CDR1 is DFQATT, CDR2 SNEGSKA (reference sequence). This CDR3 region has 13 residues. Trimming removed 0 bases at V and 7 bases at J, with 9 bases between. CDR3 region: CSAREGTIGELFF. CDR3 DNA: TGCAGTGCTAGAGAGGGGACCATCGGGGAGCTGTTTTTT.

The chain has TRBV7-2 and TRBJ2-2; TRBD2 agrees at 14 bases. V was clipped by 5 bases and J by 4 bases; unmatched bases: 6. CDR1 is SGHTA and CDR2 is FQGNSA in the germline V gene. There are 17 residues in the CDR3. CDR3 DNA sequence: TGTGCCAGCAGCCCCTCGACTAGCGGGGGGGTCACCGGGGAGCTGTTTTTT. Its protein product is CASSPSTSGGVTGELFF.

J is TRBJ2-7 and V is TRBV2; TRBD1 agrees at 7 bases. The CDR3 covers 15 residues. Germline V CDR1 and CDR2: SNHLY, FYNNEI. J gave up 2 bases and V 5 bases, and 9 bases lay outside the gene matches. The CDR3 loop is CASSYTDDRAYEQYF. The CDR3 region has the DNA TGTGCCAGCAGTTATACCGATGACAGGGCCTACGAGCAGTACTTC.

The chain employs TRBV5-1 and TRBJ2-3, with 9 nucleotides matching TRBD1. V shed 3 bases and J 6 bases; nucleotides not matched to a gene: 8. Germline lookup yields CDR1 SGHRS and CDR2 YFSETQ. The length of the CDR3 is 15 residues. Here the CDR3 DNA reads TGCGCCAGCAGCTGGGGGACAGGGAATACGGATACGCAGTATTTT. Protein sequence: CASSWGTGNTDTQYF.

The chain recombines TRBV5-1 with TRBJ1-5; 11 bases agree with TRBD1. CDR3 length: 19 residues. Trimming took 0 bases from V and 0 from J; bases not matched to a gene: 8. Germline V gene lookup returns CDR1 SGHRS and CDR2 YFSETQ. CDR3 in amino acids: CASSLERTGGTLSNQPQHF. The CDR3 coding sequence is TGCGCCAGCAGCTTGGAGCGGACAGGGGGCACCCTTAGCAATCAGCCCCAGCATTTT.

This rearrangement joins TRBV5-1 to TRBJ1-2, with 7 bases that match TRBD1. The CDR3 contains 13 residues. The J segment lost 5 bases and the V segment lost 5 bases, leaving 6 bases of the junction unmatched. The V gene's germline CDR1 is SGHRS and CDR2 YFSETQ. CDR3 amino acids: CASRISGGYGYTF. CDR3 DNA sequence: TGCGCCAGCAGAATATCAGGGGGGTATGGCTACACCTTC.

Ten or more counts support this clonotype. V gene TRBV20-1 combines with J gene TRBJ1-5; unclear D gene. Germline V gene data show CDR1 as DFQATT and CDR2 as SNEGSKA (reference sequence). The V end was cut by 1 base, the J end by 1 base, with 11 bases between. CDR3 length equals 15 residues. The CDR3, as DNA: TGCAGTGCTAGAGCCCGCGGGGAAAGCAATCAGCCCCAGCATTTT. It translates to CSARARGESNQPQHF.

With regard to this clonotype: A read error may be the cause here, since a much bigger clone is one base away. The chain links TRBV4-3 to TRBJ2-7, with TRBD1 identical over 9 bases. Germline assignment: CDR1 LGHNA and CDR2 YSLEER. Trimming took 3 bases from V and 7 from J; bases not matched to a gene: 10. The CDR3 spans 15 residues. CDR3 sequence (DNA): TGCGCCAGCAGCCACGGGACAGGGATCTACAATGAGCAGTACTTC. Its translation is CASSHGTGIYNEQYF.

This clonotype has only a few counts. The chain couples TRBV7-3 to TRBJ2-4; D is ambiguous. Germline V gene data show CDR1 as SGHTA and CDR2 as FQGTGA. Between the trimmed V and J ends, which lost 1 base and 11 bases, there was a span of 18 bases. The length of the CDR3 is 15 residues. The CDR3 nucleotides read TGTGCCAGCAGCTTAAGCCCGGGTATCAACTCGGTTCAGTACTTC. It translates to CASSLSPGINSVQYF.

The chain recombines TRBV6-6 with TRBJ1-2; 9 positions agree with TRBD1. Germline lookup yields CDR1 MNHNY and CDR2 SVGAGI (reference sequence). This CDR3 has 14 amino acids. V dropped 5 bases and J dropped 5; count of bases not matched to a gene: 6. The CDR3 DNA is TGTGCCAGCAGTCACACAGGGGGCGCATATGGCTACACCTTC. Encoded protein: CASSHTGGAYGYTF.

Notes on this clonotype: A read error may account for a junction end that differs from germline. The chain links TRBV7-3 to TRBJ2-7; TRBD1 matches at 9 bases. CDR3 length: 15 amino acids. Germline V gives CDR1 SGHTA, CDR2 FQGTGA. CDR3 nucleotides: TGTGCCGGCAGTCCCGGGACAGGGTATTGGGGTGAGCAGTACTTC. Translating it yields CAGSPGTGYWGEQYF.

This clonotype was counted many times. The J gene is TRBJ2-1, the V gene TRBV20-1; 8 bases line up with TRBD1. Germline V CDR1 and CDR2: DFQATT, SNEGSKA (reference sequence). The CDR3 sequence is 15 residues long. The V and J ends lost 8 bases and 8 bases, in that order; junction bases with no gene match: 17. This CDR3 reads CSFSSGQGDPHEQFF. The CDR3 DNA reads as TGCAGTTTCTCATCTGGACAGGGAGACCCCCATGAGCAGTTCTTC.

The chain recombines TRBV12-3 or TRBV12-4 with TRBJ1-5; D may be TRBD1 (5 bases). The CDR3 consists of 14 residues. Trimming took 3 bases from V and 3 from J, leaving 9 bases between them. CDR3 DNA sequence: TGTGCCAGCAGTTTGGGGCGGTACAATCAGCCCCAGCATTTT. This gives the protein CASSLGRYNQPQHF.

This clonotype came up a few times. The chain uses TRBV4-3 and TRBJ2-5; 12 nucleotides match TRBD2. V lost 0 bases and J lost 11; bases outside the gene matches: 10. This CDR3 is 16 amino acids long. Germline V lookup: CDR1 LGHNA, CDR2 YSLEER. The CDR3 DNA sequence: TGCGCCAGCAGCCAAGAATCTAGCGGGGGGGGCAATGAGCAGTACTTC. This sequence encodes CASSQESSGGGNEQYF.

The chain has TRBV7-9 and TRBJ2-5; 8 positions agree with TRBD2. V lost 1 base to trimming and J lost 4 bases; unmatched junction nucleotides: 8. This CDR3 contains 16 residues. The germline V gene encodes CDR1 SEHNR and CDR2 FQNEAQ (reference sequence). This CDR3 is CASSLGEHSGVETQYF. Written as DNA, the CDR3 is TGTGCCAGCAGCTTAGGGGAACATAGCGGGGTAGAGACCCAGTACTTC.

V gene TRBV20-1 combines with J gene TRBJ2-7, with D uncertain. Trimming stripped 3 bases from V and 2 bases from J, with 14 bases between. Germline CDR1 is DFQATT and CDR2 is SNEGSKA (reference sequence). The CDR3 extends over 14 amino acids. CDR3 in DNA: TGCAGTGCTAGTCCCGACCCCCGTACCTACGAGCAGTACTTC. It encodes CSASPDPRTYEQYF.

The chain links TRBV7-3 to TRBJ2-1; possibly TRBD1 or TRBD2 for D (7 bases each). The V end was cut by 2 bases, the J end by 9 bases, with 14 bases between. The CDR3 length is 14 residues. Germline CDR1 and CDR2: SGHTA and FQGTGA. CDR3 residues: CASSLSGQRGEQFF. CDR3 nucleotides: TGTGCCAGCAGCTTATCGGGACAGCGGGGTGAGCAGTTCTTC.

The genes are TRBV27 and TRBJ2-3; TRBD2 matches at 7 bases. V shed 5 bases, J shed 3 bases, and the junction held 11 bases outside the gene matches. The CDR3 length is 16 residues. Germline V CDR1 and CDR2: MNHEY, SMNVEV (reference sequence). DNA for the CDR3: TGTGCCAGCAGTCTGACTAGCAGGGTGTGGACAGATACGCAGTATTTT. It specifies CASSLTSRVWTDTQYF.

In regard to this clonotype: Since a much larger clone is just one base distant, this may be a read error. The rearrangement links TRBV4-3 to TRBJ2-1; D not certain. Germline V gene data show CDR1 as LGHNA and CDR2 as YSLEER. CDR3 size: 15 residues. CDR3 region: CPSSQVSNSYNEQFF. The CDR3 coding sequence is TGCCCCAGCAGCCAAGTTTCCAACTCCTACAATGAGCAGTTCTTC.

CDR3 loop: CASSLLLGGGIDSPLHF. The CDR3 nucleotides read TGTGCCAGCAGTTTACTTTTAGGGGGGGGTATAGATTCACCCCTCCACTTT. This chain joins TRBV12-3 or TRBV12-4 and TRBJ1-6, with D tentatively TRBD1 (6 bases). The V gene lost 2 bases and the J gene lost 8 bases, with 19 bases spanning the gap. This CDR3 contains 17 residues.

This chain joins TRBV4-1 and TRBJ2-5, with D perhaps TRBD2 (6 bases). V dropped 2 bases and J dropped 3 bases, with 13 bases sitting between them. The germline V gene has CDR1 MGHRA and CDR2 YSYEKL. The CDR3 is made up of 15 amino acids. The CDR3 sequence: CASSQRRAGKETQYF. The CDR3 DNA reads TGCGCCAGCAGCCAAAGGCGGGCGGGAAAAGAGACCCAGTACTTC.

Remarks on this clonotype: A read error may explain this, as a much larger clone is one base away. The chain combines TRBV6-6 with TRBJ2-3; the D is unclear. CDR3 length: 16 amino acids. Germline V gives CDR1 MNHNY, CDR2 SVGAGI (reference sequence). The CDR3 spells CASSSPVPSSTDMQYF. In DNA form, the CDR3 reads TGTGCCAGCAGTTCCCCCGTGCCTTCCAGCACAGATATGCAGTATTTT.